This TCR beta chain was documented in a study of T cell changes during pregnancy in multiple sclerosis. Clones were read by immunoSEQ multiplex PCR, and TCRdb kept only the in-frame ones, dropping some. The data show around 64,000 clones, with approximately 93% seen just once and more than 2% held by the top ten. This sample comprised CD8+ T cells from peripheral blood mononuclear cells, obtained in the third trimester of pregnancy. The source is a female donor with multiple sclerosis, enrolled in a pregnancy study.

The CDR3 protein is CASSLSGTFYNEQFF. The DNA of the CDR3 is TGTGCCAGCAGCCTTAGCGGGACCTTCTACAATGAGCAGTTCTTC. The chain uses TRBV7-9 and TRBJ2-1; 8 bases match TRBD2. The CDR3 is made up of 15 amino acids. Looked up from germline, CDR1 is SEHNR and CDR2 is FQNEAQ (reference sequence). Trimming removed 5 bases from V and 3 bases from J; junction bases left unmatched: 6.